These 3 T cell receptor beta chains share one sample of origin, sequenced in a study of cytomegalovirus exposure and HLA in healthy donors. Libraries were prepared by immunoSEQ multiplex PCR; TCRdb keeps only in-frame clonotypes and omits some of them. The table has a few hundred thousand clones, roughly 90% seen once; the top ten hold around 0.8%. Specimen: PBMCs. Receptors were obtained from a woman in her late teens or twenties in good health and CMV-seronegative.

This clone was counted between two and nine times. CDR3 sequence (DNA): TGTGCCAGCAGCCAAGATAAAGGGGGTCTCCAGCATTTT. Residues: CASSQDKGGLQHF. The rearrangement links TRBV4-2 to TRBJ1-5; D possibly corresponds to TRBD1 (6 bases). CDR1 and CDR2 (germline): LGHNA, YNFKEQ. Between the trimmed V and J ends, which lost 0 bases and 12 bases, there was a span of 12 bases. The CDR3 runs 13 residues.

V gene TRBV4-1 combines with J gene TRBJ1-5; 7 positions agree with TRBD1. The CDR3 is 15 residues long. V dropped 3 bases and J dropped 5; count of bases not matched to a gene: 7. Germline V gives CDR1 MGHRA, CDR2 YSYEKL. Written as DNA, the CDR3 is TGCGCCAGCAGCCACGGAGCGACAGGGCATCAGCCCCAGCATTTT. Its translation is CASSHGATGHQPQHF.

The chain combines TRBV5-1 with TRBJ1-6, with 8 bases identical to TRBD1. The junction had 6 bases not matched to a gene; V was cut back by 7 bases and J by 0 bases. Germline CDR1 and CDR2: SGHRS and YFSETQ. This CDR3 is built from 16 residues. Written as DNA, the CDR3 is TGCGCCAGCTCAGGGGGCCCTAGCTCCTATAATTCACCCCTCCACTTT. It is translated as CASSGGPSSYNSPLHF.